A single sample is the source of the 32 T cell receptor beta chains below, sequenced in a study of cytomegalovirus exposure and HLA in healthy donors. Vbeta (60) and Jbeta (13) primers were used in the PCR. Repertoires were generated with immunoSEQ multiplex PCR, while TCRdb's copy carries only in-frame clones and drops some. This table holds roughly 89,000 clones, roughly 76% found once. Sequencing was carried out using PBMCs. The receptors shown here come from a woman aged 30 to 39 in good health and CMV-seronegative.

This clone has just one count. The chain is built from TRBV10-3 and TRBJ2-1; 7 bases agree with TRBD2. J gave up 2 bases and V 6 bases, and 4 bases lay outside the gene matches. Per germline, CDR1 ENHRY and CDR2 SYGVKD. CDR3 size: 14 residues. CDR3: CAIRGTITYNEQFF. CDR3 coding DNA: TGTGCCATCAGAGGGACTATCACCTACAATGAGCAGTTCTTC.

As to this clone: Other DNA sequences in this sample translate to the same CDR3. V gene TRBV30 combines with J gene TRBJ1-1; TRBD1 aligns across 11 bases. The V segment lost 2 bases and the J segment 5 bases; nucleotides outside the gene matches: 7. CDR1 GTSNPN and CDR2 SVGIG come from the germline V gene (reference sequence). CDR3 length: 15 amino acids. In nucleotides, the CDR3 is TGTGCCTGGAGTAGGGACAGGGGGGTAGTTACTGAAGCTTTCTTT. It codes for CAWSRDRGVVTEAFF.

DNA for the CDR3: TGTGCCATCAGTGAGATAGGCAGGGGCAGTAGCTTCGAAAAACTGTTTTTT. Translating it yields CAISEIGRGSSFEKLFF. This chain connects TRBV10-3 to TRBJ1-4, with D perhaps TRBD1 (6 bases). The CDR3 consists of 17 residues. With 2 bases removed from V and 8 bases from J, the gap between germline ends came to 21 bases. The germline V gene encodes CDR1 ENHRY and CDR2 SYGVKD.

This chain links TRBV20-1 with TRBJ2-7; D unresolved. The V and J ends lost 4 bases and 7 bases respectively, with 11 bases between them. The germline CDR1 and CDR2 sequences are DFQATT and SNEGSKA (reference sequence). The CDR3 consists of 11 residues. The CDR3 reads CSAIPWSEQYF. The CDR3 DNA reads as TGCAGTGCTATCCCCTGGAGTGAGCAGTACTTC.

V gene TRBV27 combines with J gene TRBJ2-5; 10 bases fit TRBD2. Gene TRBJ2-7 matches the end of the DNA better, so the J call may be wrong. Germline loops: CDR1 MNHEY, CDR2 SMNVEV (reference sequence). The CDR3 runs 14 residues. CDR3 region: CASSLALAGYEQYF. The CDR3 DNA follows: TGTGCCAGCAGCCTGGCACTAGCGGGGTACGAGCAGTACTTC.

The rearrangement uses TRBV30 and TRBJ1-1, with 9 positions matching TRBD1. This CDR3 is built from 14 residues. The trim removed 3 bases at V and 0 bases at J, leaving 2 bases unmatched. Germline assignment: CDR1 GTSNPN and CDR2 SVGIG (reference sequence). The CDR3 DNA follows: TGTGCCTGGAGCCGACAGGGGGTGAACACTGAAGCTTTCTTT. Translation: CAWSRQGVNTEAFF.

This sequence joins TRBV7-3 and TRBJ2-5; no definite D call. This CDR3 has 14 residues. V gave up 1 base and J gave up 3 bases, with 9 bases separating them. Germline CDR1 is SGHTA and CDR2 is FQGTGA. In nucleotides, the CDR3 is TGTGCCAGCAGCTTAAATGGCGGTAAAGAGACCCAGTACTTC. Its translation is CASSLNGGKETQYF.

The CDR3 spells CASSSGLAGGPGQFF. The CDR3 bases are TGCGCCAGCAGCTCGGGACTAGCGGGAGGGCCGGGGCAGTTCTTC. V gene TRBV5-1 combines with J gene TRBJ2-1; 16 bases agree with TRBD2. CDR1 and CDR2 (germline): SGHRS, YFSETQ. This CDR3 has 15 residues. Losses at the gene ends were 3 bases for V and 12 bases for J; bases not matched to a gene: 6.

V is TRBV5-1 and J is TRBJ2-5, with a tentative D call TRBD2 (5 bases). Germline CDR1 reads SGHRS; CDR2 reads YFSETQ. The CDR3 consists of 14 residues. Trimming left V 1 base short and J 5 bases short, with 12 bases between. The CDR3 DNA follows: TGCGCCAGCAGCTTGAAGTCAGCGGATGAGACCCAGTACTTC. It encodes CASSLKSADETQYF.

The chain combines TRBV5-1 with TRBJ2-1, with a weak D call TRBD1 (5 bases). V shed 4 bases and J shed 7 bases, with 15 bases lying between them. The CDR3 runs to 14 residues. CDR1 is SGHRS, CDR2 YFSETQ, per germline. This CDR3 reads CASSASTAPNEQFF. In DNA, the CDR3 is TGCGCCAGCAGCGCGTCGACAGCCCCGAATGAGCAGTTCTTC.

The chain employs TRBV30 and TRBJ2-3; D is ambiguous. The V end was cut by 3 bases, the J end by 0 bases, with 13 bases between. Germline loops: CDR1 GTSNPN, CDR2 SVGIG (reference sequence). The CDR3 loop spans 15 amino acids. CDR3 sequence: CAWRGRPLSTDTQYF. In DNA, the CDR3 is TGTGCCTGGAGAGGCAGGCCCCTTAGCACAGATACGCAGTATTTT.

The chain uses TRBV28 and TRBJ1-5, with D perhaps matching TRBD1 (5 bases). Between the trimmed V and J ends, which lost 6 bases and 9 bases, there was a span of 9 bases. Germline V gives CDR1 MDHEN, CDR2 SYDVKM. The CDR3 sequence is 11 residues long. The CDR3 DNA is TGTGCCAGCAGCCCCGGGGGGCCCCAGCATTTT. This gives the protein CASSPGGPQHF. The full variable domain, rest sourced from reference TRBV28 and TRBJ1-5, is DVKVTQSSRYLVKRTGEKVFLECVQDMDHENMFWYRQDPGLGLRLIYFSYDVKMKEKGDIPEGYSVSREKKERFSLILESASTNQTSMYLCASSPGGPQHFGDGTRLSIL.

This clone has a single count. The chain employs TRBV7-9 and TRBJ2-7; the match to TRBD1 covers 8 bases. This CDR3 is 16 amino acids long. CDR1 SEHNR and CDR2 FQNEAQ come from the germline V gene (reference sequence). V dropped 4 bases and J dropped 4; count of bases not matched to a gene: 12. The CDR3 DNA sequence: TGTGCCAGCAGCTCCCCTGACAGGGGAGAACTATACGAGCAGTACTTC. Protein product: CASSSPDRGELYEQYF.

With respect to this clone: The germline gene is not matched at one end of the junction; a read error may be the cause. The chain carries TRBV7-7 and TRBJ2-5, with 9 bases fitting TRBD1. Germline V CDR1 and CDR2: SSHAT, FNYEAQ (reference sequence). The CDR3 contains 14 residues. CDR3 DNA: TGTGCTAGCAGCACACAGGGGGCTGGGGAGACCCAGTACTTC. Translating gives CASSTQGAGETQYF.

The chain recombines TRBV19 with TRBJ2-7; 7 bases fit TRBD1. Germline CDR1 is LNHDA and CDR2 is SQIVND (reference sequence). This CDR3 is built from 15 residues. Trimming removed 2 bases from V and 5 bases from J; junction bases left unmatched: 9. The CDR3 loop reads CASSIIPGGNDEQYF. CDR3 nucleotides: TGTGCCAGTAGTATAATTCCAGGGGGAAACGACGAGCAGTACTTC.

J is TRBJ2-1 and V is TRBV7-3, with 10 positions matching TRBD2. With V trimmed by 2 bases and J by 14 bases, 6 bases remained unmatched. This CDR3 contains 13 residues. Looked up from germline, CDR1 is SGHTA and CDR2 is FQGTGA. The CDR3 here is CASSLLAGAVEFF. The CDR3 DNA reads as TGTGCCAGCAGCTTACTAGCGGGAGCGGTGGAGTTCTTC. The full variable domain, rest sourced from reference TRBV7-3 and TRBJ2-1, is GAGVSQTPSNKVTEKGKYVELRCDPISGHTALYWYRQSLGQGPEFLIYFQGTGAADDSGLPNDRFFAVRPEGSVSTLKIQRTERGDSAVYLCASSLLAGAVEFFGPGTRLTVL.

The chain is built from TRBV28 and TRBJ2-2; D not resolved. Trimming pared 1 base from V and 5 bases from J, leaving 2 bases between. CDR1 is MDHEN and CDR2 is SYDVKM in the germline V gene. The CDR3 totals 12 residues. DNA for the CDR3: TGTGCCAGCAGTTTATCGACCGGGGAGCTGTTTTTT. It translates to CASSLSTGELFF.

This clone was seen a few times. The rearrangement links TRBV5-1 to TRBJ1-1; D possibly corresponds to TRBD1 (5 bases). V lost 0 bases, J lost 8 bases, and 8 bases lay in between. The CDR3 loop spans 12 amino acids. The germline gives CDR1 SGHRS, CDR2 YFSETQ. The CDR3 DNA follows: TGCGCCAGCAGCTTGGAGTCAGGGGAAGCTTTCTTT. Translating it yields CASSLESGEAFF.

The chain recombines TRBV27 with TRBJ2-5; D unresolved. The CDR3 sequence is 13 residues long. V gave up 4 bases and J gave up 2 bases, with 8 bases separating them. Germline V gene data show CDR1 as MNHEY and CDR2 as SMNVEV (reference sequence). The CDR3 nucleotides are TGTGCCAGCAGTTCGCAGATACAAGAGACCCAGTACTTC. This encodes CASSSQIQETQYF.

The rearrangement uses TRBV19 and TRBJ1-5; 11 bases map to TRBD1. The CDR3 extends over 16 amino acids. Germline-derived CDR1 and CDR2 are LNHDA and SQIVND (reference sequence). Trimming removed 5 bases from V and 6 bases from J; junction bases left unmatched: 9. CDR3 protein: CASSVWTGGAGQPQHF. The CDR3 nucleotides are TGTGCCAGTAGTGTCTGGACAGGGGGCGCGGGTCAGCCCCAGCATTTT.

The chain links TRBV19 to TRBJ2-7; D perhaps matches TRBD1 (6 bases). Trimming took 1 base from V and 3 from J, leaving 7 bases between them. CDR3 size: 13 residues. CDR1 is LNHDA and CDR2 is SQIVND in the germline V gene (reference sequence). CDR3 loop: CASSIGTDYEQYF. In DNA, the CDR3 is TGTGCCAGTAGTATAGGGACAGACTACGAGCAGTACTTC.

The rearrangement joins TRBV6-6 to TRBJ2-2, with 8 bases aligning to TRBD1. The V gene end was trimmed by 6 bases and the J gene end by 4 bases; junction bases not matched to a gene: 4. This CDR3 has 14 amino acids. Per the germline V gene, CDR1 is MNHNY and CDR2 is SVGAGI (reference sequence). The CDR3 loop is CASSAGQVTGELFF. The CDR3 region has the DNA TGTGCCAGCAGCGCGGGACAGGTCACCGGGGAGCTGTTTTTT.

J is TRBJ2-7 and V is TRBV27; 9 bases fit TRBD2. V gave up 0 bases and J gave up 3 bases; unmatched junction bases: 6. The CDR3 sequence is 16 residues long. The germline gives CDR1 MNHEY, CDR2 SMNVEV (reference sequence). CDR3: CASSLSLSGRIYEQYF. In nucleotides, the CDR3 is TGTGCCAGCAGTTTATCCCTTAGCGGGAGAATCTACGAGCAGTACTTC.

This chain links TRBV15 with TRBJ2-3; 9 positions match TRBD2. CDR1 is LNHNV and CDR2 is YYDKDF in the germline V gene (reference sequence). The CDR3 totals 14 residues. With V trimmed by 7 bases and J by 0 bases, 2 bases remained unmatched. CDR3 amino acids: CATTTSGSTDTQYF. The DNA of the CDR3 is TGTGCCACCACGACTAGCGGAAGCACAGATACGCAGTATTTT.

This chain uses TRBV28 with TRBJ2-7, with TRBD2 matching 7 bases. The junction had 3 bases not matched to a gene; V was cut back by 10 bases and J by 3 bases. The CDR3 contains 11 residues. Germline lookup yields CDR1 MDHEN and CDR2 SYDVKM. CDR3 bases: TGTGCCATCGCGGGGGACTACGAGCAGTACTTC. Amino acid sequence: CAIAGDYEQYF.

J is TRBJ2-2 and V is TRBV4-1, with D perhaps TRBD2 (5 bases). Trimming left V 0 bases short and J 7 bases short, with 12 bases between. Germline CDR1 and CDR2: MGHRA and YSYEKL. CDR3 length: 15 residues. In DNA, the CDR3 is TGCGCCAGCAGCCAAGATCCCGGGGTGGACGGGGAGCTGTTTTTT. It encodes CASSQDPGVDGELFF.

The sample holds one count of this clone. The CDR3 loop reads CASSPPSGEGYTF. As DNA, the CDR3 is TGTGCCAGCAGTCCCCCCTCTGGAGAGGGCTACACCTTC. The chain combines TRBV6-5 with TRBJ1-2; D gene uncertain. The CDR3 has 13 amino acids. Germline loops: CDR1 MNHEY, CDR2 SVGAGI. With 5 bases removed from V and 8 bases from J, the gap between germline ends came to 15 bases.

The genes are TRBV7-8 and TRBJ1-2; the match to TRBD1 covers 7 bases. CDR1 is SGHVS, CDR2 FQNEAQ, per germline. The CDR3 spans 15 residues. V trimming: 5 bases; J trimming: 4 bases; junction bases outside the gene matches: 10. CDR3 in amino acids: CASSPSTGSSYGYTF. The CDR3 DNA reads TGTGCCAGCAGCCCCTCGACAGGGAGTTCCTATGGCTACACCTTC.

The CDR3 sequence is CASSKPWDSFYEQYF. CDR3 in DNA: TGTGCCAGCAGCAAGCCTTGGGACAGCTTCTACGAGCAGTACTTC. The chain carries TRBV21-1 and TRBJ2-7; TRBD1 reflects the table's D call only, with no check against the DNA. TRBV21-1 is assigned pseudogene status. The CDR3 is 15 amino acids.

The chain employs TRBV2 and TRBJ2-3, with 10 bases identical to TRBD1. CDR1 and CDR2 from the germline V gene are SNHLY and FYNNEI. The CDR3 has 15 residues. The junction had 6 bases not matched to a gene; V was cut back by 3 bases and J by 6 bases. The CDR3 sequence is CASSDDRGRGDTQYF. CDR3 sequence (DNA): TGTGCCAGCAGTGATGACAGGGGGCGCGGGGATACGCAGTATTTT.

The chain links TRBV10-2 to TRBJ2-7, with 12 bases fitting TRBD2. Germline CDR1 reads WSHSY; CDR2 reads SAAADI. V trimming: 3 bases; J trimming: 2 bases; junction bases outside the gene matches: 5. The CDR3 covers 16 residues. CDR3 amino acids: CASSELAGGPPYEQYF. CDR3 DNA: TGCGCCAGCAGTGAACTAGCGGGAGGTCCCCCCTACGAGCAGTACTTC.

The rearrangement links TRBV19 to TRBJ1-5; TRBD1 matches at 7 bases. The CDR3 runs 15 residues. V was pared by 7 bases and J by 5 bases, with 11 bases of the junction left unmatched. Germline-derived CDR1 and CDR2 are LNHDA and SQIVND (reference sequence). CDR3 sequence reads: CASTWGAGGHQPQHF. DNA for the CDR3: TGTGCCAGTACCTGGGGCGCAGGGGGGCATCAGCCCCAGCATTTT.